The clone carrying this T cell receptor (beta chain) was recorded many times. The antigen is unknown. Each CDR3 protein is one row after TCRdb ran MiXCR on the RT-PCR reads. The sample consists of some 640,000 distinct CDR3 sequences, approximately 15% of them appearing once. The record originates from a study of response to subunit inactivated influenza vaccine. Findings and caveats of the study: It was the authors' suggestion that each seasonal influenza vaccination recruits few new T cells.

This CDR3 comprises 11 residues. Trimming took off 4 bases at V and 5 bases at J, with 8 bases between the two ends. The V gene's germline CDR1 is SQVTM and CDR2 ANQGSEA. The chain uses TRBV29-1 and TRBJ1-1, with D tentatively TRBD1 (5 bases). The input for sequencing was PBMCs from blood, taken 14 to 15 days before vaccination. The origin of this receptor is a man in his fifties who received an inactivated influenza vaccine. The CDR3 sequence is CSVGQGTEAFF. The CDR3 DNA reads TGCAGCGTTGGGCAGGGTACTGAAGCTTTCTTT.